This TCR beta chain was profiled in a study of cytomegalovirus exposure and HLA in healthy donors. As regards this clone: Its antigen is not identified.

Notes on the study in general: Per published reports, the classifier diagnosed cytomegalovirus status with high specificity and sensitivity. Earlier findings revealed that most TCR beta V segments proved productive either about 87% or about 30% of the time.

Trimming removed 6 bases from V and 0 bases from J; junction bases left unmatched: 13. Per germline, CDR1 SGHRS and CDR2 YFSETQ. The CDR3 length is 17 residues. The PCR had 60 Vbeta and 13 Jbeta primers. Original processing methods: An analysis performed later counted 73 million or so unique TCR beta chains (roughly 11 million of them shared). TCRdb's table, derived via immunoSEQ multiplex PCR, lists solely in-frame clones and lacks some. From that table come the V and J calls and clone size; the DNA was used to work out D and trimming. The profile shows 95,000 to 150,000 clones, over 60% of them singletons.

This receptor was taken from a woman aged 40 to 50 in good health and CMV-seropositive. This chain connects TRBV5-1 to TRBJ1-2; 8 bases are a match to TRBD1. The sample consisted of PBMCs. CDR3 nucleotide sequence: TGCGCCAGCAACCAACATCCGGGACAGGACACTAACTATGGCTACACCTTC. Translating it yields CASNQHPGQDTNYGYTF. The complete variable domain, with remaining parts taken from reference TRBV5-1 and TRBJ1-2, reads KAGVTQTPRYLIKTRGQQVTLSCSPISGHRSVSWYQQTPGQGLQFLFEYFSETQRNKGNFPGRFSGRQFSNSRSEMNVSTLELGDSALYLCASNQHPGQDTNYGYTFGSGTRLTVV.